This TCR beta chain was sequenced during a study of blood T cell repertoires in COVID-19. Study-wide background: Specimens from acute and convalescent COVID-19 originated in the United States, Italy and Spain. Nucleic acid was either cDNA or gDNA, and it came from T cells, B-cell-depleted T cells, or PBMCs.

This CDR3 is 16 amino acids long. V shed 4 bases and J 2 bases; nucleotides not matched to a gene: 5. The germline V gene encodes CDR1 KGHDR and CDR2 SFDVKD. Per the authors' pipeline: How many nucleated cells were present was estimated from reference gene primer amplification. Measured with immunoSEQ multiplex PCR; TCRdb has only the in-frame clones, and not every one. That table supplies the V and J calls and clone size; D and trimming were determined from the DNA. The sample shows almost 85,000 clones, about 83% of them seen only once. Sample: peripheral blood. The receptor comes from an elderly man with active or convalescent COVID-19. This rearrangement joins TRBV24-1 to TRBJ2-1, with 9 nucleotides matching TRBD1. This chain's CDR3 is CATSDRGQGTYNEQFF. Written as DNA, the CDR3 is TGTGCCACCAGTGACCGAGGACAGGGGACCTACAATGAGCAGTTCTTC.